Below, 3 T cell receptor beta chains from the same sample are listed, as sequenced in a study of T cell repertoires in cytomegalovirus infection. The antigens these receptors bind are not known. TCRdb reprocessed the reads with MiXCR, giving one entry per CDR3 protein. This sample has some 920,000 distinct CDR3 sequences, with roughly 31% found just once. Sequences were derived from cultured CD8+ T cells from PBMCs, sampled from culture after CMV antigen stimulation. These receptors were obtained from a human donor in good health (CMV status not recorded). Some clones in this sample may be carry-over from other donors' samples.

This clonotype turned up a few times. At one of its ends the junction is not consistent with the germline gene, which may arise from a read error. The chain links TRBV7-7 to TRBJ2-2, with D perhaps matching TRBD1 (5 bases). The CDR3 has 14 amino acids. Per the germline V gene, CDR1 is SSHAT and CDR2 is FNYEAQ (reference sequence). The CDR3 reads CASSTGQNTGELFF. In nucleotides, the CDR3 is TGTGCTAGCAGCACCGGACAGAACACCGGGGAGCTGTTTTTT.

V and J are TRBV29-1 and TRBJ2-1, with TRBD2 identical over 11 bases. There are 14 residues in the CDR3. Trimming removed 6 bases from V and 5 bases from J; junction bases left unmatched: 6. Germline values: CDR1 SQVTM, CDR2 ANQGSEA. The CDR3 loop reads CSVGGTSGHNEQFF. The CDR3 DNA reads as TGCAGCGTGGGAGGGACTAGCGGACACAATGAGCAGTTCTTC.

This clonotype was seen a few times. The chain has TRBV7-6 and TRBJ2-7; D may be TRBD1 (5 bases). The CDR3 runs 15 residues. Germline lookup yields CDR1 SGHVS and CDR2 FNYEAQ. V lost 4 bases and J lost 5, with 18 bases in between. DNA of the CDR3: TGTGCCAGCAGCTATATAGGGGAATCTGTCGACGAGCAGTACTTC. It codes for CASSYIGESVDEQYF.